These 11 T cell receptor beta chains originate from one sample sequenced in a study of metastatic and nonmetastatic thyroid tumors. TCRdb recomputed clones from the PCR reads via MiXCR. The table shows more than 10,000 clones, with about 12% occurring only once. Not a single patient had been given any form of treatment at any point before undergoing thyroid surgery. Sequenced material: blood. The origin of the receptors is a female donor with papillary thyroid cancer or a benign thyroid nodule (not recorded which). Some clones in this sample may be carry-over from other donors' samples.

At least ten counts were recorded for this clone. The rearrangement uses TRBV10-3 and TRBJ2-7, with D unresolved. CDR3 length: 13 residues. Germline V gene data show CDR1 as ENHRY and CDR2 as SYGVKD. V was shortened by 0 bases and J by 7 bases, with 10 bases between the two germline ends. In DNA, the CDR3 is TGTGCCATCAGTGAGTCGGGTTTTGAAGAGCAGTACTTC. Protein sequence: CAISESGFEEQYF.

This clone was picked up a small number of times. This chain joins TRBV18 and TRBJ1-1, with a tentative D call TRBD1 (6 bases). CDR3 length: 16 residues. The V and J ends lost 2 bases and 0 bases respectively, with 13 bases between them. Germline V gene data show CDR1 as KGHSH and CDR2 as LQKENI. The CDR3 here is CASSPLRGIMNTEAFF. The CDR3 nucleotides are TGTGCCAGCTCACCATTGAGGGGGATCATGAACACTGAAGCTTTCTTT.

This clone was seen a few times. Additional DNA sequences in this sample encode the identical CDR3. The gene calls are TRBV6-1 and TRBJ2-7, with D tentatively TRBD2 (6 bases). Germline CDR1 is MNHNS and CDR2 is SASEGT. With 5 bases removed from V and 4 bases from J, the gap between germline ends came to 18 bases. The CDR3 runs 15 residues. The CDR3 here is CASSPPGGRSYEQYF. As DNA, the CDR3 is TGTGCCAGCAGTCCCCCTGGAGGGAGGTCGTACGAGCAGTACTTC.

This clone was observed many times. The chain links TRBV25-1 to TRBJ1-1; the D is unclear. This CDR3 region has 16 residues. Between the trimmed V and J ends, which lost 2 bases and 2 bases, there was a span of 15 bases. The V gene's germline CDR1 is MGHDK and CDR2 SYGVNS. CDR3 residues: CASSEAFQPINTEAFF. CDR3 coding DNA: TGTGCCAGCAGTGAAGCCTTCCAGCCAATTAACACTGAAGCTTTCTTT.

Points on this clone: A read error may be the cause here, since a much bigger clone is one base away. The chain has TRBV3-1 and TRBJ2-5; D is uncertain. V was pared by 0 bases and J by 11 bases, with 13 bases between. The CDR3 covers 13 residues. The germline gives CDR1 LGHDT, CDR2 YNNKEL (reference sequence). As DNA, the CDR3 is TGTGCCAGCAGCCAAGATAACGAGGATGAGCAGTACTTC. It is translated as CASSQDNEDEQYF.

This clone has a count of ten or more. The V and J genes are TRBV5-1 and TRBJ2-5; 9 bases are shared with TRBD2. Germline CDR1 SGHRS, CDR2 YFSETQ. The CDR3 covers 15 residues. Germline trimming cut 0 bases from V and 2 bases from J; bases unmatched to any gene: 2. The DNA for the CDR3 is TGCGCCAGCAGCTTGGGCGGGGGGGTACAAGAGACCCAGTACTTC. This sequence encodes CASSLGGGVQETQYF.

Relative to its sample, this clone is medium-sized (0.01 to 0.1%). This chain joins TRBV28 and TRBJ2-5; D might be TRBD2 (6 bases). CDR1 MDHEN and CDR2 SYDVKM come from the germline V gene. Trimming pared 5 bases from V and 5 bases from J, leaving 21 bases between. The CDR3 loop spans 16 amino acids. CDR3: CASSPMIAEPPETQYF. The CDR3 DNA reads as TGTGCCAGCAGTCCTATGATAGCGGAACCACCGGAGACCCAGTACTTC.

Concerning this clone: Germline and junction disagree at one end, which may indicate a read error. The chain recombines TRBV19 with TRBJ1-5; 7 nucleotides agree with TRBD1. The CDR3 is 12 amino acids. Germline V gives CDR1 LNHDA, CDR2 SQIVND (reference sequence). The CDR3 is CSSWDSDQPQHF. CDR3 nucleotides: TGTTCCAGTTGGGACAGCGATCAGCCCCAGCATTTT.

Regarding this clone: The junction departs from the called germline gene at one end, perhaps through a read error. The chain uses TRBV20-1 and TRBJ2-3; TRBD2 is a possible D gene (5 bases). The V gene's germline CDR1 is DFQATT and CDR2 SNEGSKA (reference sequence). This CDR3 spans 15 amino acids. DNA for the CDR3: TGCATTGCTAGCCCCCTTAGTGGCAACACAGATACGCAGTATTTT. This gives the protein CIASPLSGNTDTQYF.

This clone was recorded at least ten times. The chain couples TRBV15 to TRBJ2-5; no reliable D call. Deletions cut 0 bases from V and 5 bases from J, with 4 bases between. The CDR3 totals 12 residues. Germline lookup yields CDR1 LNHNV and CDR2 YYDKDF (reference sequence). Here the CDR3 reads CATSRDRETQYF. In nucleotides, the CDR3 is TGTGCCACCAGCAGAGATCGGGAGACCCAGTACTTC.

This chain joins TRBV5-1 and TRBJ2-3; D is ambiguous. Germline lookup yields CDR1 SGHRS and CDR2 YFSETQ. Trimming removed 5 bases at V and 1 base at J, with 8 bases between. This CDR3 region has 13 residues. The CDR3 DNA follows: TGCGCCAGCAGTTCCTGGGGCACAGATACGCAGTATTTT. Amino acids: CASSSWGTDTQYF.